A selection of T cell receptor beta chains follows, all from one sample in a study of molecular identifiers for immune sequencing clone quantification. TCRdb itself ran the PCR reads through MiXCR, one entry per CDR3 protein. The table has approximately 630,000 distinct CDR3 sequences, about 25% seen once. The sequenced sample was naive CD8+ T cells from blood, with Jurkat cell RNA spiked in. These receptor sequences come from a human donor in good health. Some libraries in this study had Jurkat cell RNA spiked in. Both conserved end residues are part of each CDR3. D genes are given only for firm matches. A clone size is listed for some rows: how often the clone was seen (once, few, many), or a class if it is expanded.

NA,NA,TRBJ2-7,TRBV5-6,CASSQDDGFCERYF,TGTGCCAGCAGCCAAGACGACGGATTCTGCGAGCGGTACTTC
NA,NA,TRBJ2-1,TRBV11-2,CASSLMYGDNEQFF,TGTGCCAGCAGCTTAATGTACGGGGACAATGAGCAGTTCTTC
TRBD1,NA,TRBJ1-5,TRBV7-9,CASSDRDRPDQPQHF,TGTGCCAGCAGCGACCGGGACAGACCCGATCAGCCCCAGCATTTT
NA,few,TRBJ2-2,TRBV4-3,CASSQGGGLDTGELFF,TGCGCCAGCAGCCAAGGGGGGGGCCTGGACACCGGGGAGCTGTTTTTT
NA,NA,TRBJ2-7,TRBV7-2,CASSSNGSRDNEQYF,TGTGCCAGCAGCTCAAATGGTAGCAGAGACAACGAGCAGTACTTC
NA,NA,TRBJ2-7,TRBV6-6,CASSYSWQIASYEQYF,TGTGCCAGCAGTTACTCCTGGCAGATCGCATCCTACGAGCAGTACTTC
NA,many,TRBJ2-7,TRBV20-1,CSAPDGTDVYEQYF,TGCAGTGCTCCCGACGGGACCGATGTATACGAGCAGTACTTC
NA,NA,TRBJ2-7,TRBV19,CASSIAAGGAYEQYF,TGTGCCAGTAGTATAGCGGCCGGTGGAGCCTACGAGCAGTACTTC
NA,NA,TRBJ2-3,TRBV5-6,CASGYGTGGPTDTQYF,TGTGCCAGCGGCTACGGAACCGGGGGCCCCACAGATACGCAGTATTTT
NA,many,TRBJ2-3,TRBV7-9,CASSLAGDNTQYF,TGTGCCAGCAGCTTAGCGGGTGATAATACGCAGTATTTT
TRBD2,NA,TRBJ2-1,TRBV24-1,CATSDGLAGRFYNEQFF,TGTGCCACCAGTGACGGACTAGCGGGAAGGTTCTACAATGAGCAGTTCTTC
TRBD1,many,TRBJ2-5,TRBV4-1,CASSQAGTEETQYF,TGCGCCAGCAGCCAAGCCGGGACAGAAGAGACCCAGTACTTC
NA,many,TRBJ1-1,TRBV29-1,CSALPDISEAFF,TGCAGCGCCCTACCGGACATATCTGAAGCTTTCTTT
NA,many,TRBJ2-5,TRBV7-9,CASSLDVRKETQYF,TGTGCCAGCAGCCTAGACGTACGGAAAGAGACCCAGTACTTC
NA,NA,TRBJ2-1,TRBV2,CASSEGNHLFYEQFF,TGTGCCAGCAGTGAAGGGAATCATCTTTTCTATGAGCAGTTCTTC
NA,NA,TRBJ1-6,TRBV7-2,CASSENRGLTPPHF,TGTGCCAGCAGCGAAAACCGAGGTCTGACACCCCCCCACTTT
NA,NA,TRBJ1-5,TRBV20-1,CSARDTGPGQPQHF,TGCAGTGCTAGAGATACGGGGCCCGGCCAGCCCCAGCATTTT
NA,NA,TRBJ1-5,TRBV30,CAWRWKGGDSNQPQHF,TGTGCCTGGAGGTGGAAGGGGGGGGATAGCAATCAGCCCCAGCATTTT
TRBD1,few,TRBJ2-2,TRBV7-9,CASSASDRGYTGELFF,TGTGCCAGCAGCGCGTCGGACAGGGGATACACCGGGGAGCTGTTTTTT
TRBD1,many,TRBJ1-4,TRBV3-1,CASSQEEGGPTNEKLFF,TGTGCCAGCAGCCAAGAGGAAGGGGGCCCAACTAATGAAAAACTGTTTTTT
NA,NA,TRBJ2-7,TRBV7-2,CANMLGVAQSF,TGTGCCAACATGCTTGGGGTCGCGCAGTCCTTC
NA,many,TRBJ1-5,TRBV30,CAWSVGGNQPQHF,TGTGCCTGGAGTGTGGGAGGCAATCAGCCCCAGCATTTT
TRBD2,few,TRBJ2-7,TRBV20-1,CSASGGLTLYEQYF,TGCAGTGCTAGTGGGGGACTAACTCTCTACGAGCAGTACTTC
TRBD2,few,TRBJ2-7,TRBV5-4,CASSGITGLAEPYEQYF,TGTGCCAGCAGTGGGATAACCGGACTAGCGGAACCCTACGAGCAGTACTTC